Shown below are 29 T cell receptor beta chains from a single sample sequenced in a study of CD8 T cells in ankylosing spondylitis. One entry per CDR3 protein results from TCRdb running MiXCR on the 5' RACE reads. The table includes 50,000 to 65,000 distinct CDR3 sequences, about 7% detected once. The sequenced material came from blood, either unsorted or a sorted T cell fraction (not recorded which). The receptor set was obtained from a female donor with ankylosing spondylitis or in good health (not recorded which).

The table lists this clonotype with many counts. The rearrangement links TRBV5-1 to TRBJ1-1; D unresolved. The germline CDR1 and CDR2 sequences are SGHRS and YFSETQ. Trimming pared 7 bases from V and 0 bases from J, leaving 10 bases between. The CDR3 is made up of 13 amino acids. CDR3: CASGPELNTEAFF. The CDR3 nucleotides read TGCGCCAGCGGCCCAGAATTGAACACTGAAGCTTTCTTT.

CDR3 residues: CSAGGSRLGEQYF. The CDR3 DNA reads TGCAGTGCCGGAGGTAGCAGATTAGGCGAGCAGTACTTC. This chain connects TRBV20-1 to TRBJ2-7; the D gene is possibly TRBD2 (5 bases). Between the trimmed V and J ends, which lost 6 bases and 6 bases, there was a span of 18 bases. This CDR3 spans 13 amino acids. Per germline, CDR1 DFQATT and CDR2 SNEGSKA (reference sequence).

This clonotype was seen more than once but under ten times. J is TRBJ1-3 and V is TRBV10-3, with 7 bases aligning to TRBD1. Germline V gene data show CDR1 as ENHRY and CDR2 as SYGVKD. The CDR3 covers 16 residues. The V gene end was trimmed by 7 bases and the J gene end by 0 bases; junction bases not matched to a gene: 9. The CDR3 reads CAINNDRVASGNTIYF. The CDR3 DNA reads as TGTGCCATCAACAACGACAGGGTAGCCTCTGGAAACACCATATATTTT.

The CDR3 here is CASSLAGLLSTDTQYF. The CDR3 DNA reads TGCGCCAGCAGCTTGGCCGGGCTCCTTAGCACAGATACGCAGTATTTT. The rearrangement links TRBV5-1 to TRBJ2-3; D unresolved. V was cut by 0 bases and J by 0 bases, with 11 bases left in between. This CDR3 has 16 amino acids. Germline CDR1 SGHRS, CDR2 YFSETQ.

This clonotype has a count of ten or more. CDR3: CASSFSGTVGKNIQYF. The CDR3 DNA sequence: TGTGCCAGCAGCTTCTCCGGGACAGTTGGCAAAAACATTCAGTACTTC. The chain joins TRBV7-2 to TRBJ2-4; 7 bases match TRBD1. This CDR3 contains 16 residues. Looked up from germline, CDR1 is SGHTA and CDR2 is FQGNSA. The junction had 8 bases not matched to a gene; V was cut back by 3 bases and J by 3 bases.

In its sample, this clonotype was seen a few times. The gene calls are TRBV4-3 and TRBJ2-1; D is undetermined. This CDR3 is built from 13 residues. The germline V gene has CDR1 LGHNA and CDR2 YSLEER. The V end was cut by 0 bases, the J end by 6 bases, with 6 bases between. Written as DNA, the CDR3 is TGCGCCAGCAGCCAAGACAAGTTCAATGAGCAGTTCTTC. Translated, it gives CASSQDKFNEQFF.

This clonotype was seen at least ten times. This sequence joins TRBV5-5 and TRBJ1-6; D ambiguous. Germline V gene sequence: CDR1 SGHKS, CDR2 YYEKEE (reference sequence). Deletions cut 0 bases from V and 4 bases from J, with 5 bases between. This CDR3 is built from 14 residues. This CDR3 reads CASSLGEYNSPLHF. As DNA, the CDR3 is TGTGCCAGCAGCTTGGGGGAGTATAATTCACCCCTCCACTTT.

The table lists this clonotype with many counts. The chain combines TRBV12-3 or TRBV12-4 with TRBJ1-2; 7 nucleotides align to TRBD1. V shed 5 bases, J shed 5 bases, and the junction held 5 bases outside the gene matches. The CDR3 loop spans 13 amino acids. CDR3: CASSHRGGYGYTF. The CDR3 DNA is TGTGCCAGCAGTCACAGGGGAGGATATGGCTACACCTTC.

This clonotype occurred many times. The CDR3 region is CASSLAGITGELFF. The CDR3 nucleotides are TGCGCCAGCAGCTTGGCGGGAATCACCGGGGAGCTGTTTTTT. The chain uses TRBV5-1 and TRBJ2-2; TRBD2 is a possible D gene (5 bases). This CDR3 has 14 residues. Germline values: CDR1 SGHRS, CDR2 YFSETQ. The V end was cut by 0 bases, the J end by 4 bases, with 7 bases between.

In this sample, this clonotype turned up many times. V gene TRBV7-3 combines with J gene TRBJ2-2, with 8 bases aligning to TRBD1. Trimming cost V 4 bases and J 8 bases; bases outside gene matches: 9. There are 15 residues in the CDR3. Germline assignment: CDR1 SGHTA and CDR2 FQGTGA. CDR3: CASSSIAGGRGELFF. CDR3 nucleotides: TGTGCCAGCAGCTCAATAGCAGGGGGCAGGGGGGAGCTGTTTTTT. The full variable domain, its missing parts supplied by reference TRBV7-3 and TRBJ2-2, is GAGVSQTPSNKVTEKGKYVELRCDPISGHTALYWYRQSLGQGPEFLIYFQGTGAADDSGLPNDRFFAVRPEGSVSTLKIQRTERGDSAVYLCASSSIAGGRGELFFGEGSRLTVL.

This chain connects TRBV30 to TRBJ2-5, with D uncertain. CDR1 GTSNPN and CDR2 SVGIG come from the germline V gene (reference sequence). Trimming removed 1 base from V and 3 bases from J, with 24 bases in between. The CDR3 has 18 amino acids. The CDR3 loop is CAWSGGFMGIRDEETQYF. The CDR3 DNA follows: TGTGCCTGGAGTGGGGGATTTATGGGAATCCGCGATGAAGAGACCCAGTACTTC. The full variable domain, its missing parts supplied by reference TRBV30 and TRBJ2-5, is SQTIHQWPATLVQPVGSPLSLECTVEGTSNPNLYWYRQAAGRGLQLLFYSVGIGQISSEVPQNLSASRPQDRQFILSSKKLLLSDSGFYLCAWSGGFMGIRDEETQYFGPGTRLLVL.

This clonotype was seen at least ten times. This chain links TRBV28 with TRBJ2-1, with D uncertain. The V end was cut by 3 bases, the J end by 1 base, with 7 bases between. Germline V gene sequence: CDR1 MDHEN, CDR2 SYDVKM. The length of the CDR3 is 14 residues. CDR3 sequence reads: CASSFQESYNEQFF. CDR3 in DNA: TGTGCCAGCAGTTTTCAGGAATCCTACAATGAGCAGTTCTTC. The full variable domain, rest sourced from reference TRBV28 and TRBJ2-1, is DVKVTQSSRYLVKRTGEKVFLECVQDMDHENMFWYRQDPGLGLRLIYFSYDVKMKEKGDIPEGYSVSREKKERFSLILESASTNQTSMYLCASSFQESYNEQFFGPGTRLTVL.

This chain uses TRBV28 with TRBJ2-7; the D gene is possibly TRBD2 (5 bases). Per germline, CDR1 MDHEN and CDR2 SYDVKM. This CDR3 comprises 12 residues. Trimming left V 2 bases short and J 7 bases short, with 9 bases between. For the CDR3, the DNA is TGTGCCAGCAGTTTAGAGGGATCAGAGCAGTACGTC. Translating gives CASSLEGSEQYV.

This clonotype was seen many times. The chain recombines TRBV4-2 with TRBJ2-3; D is unresolved. This CDR3 is built from 14 residues. The V and J ends lost 0 bases and 4 bases respectively, with 8 bases between them. Germline CDR1 and CDR2: LGHNA and YNFKEQ. In DNA, the CDR3 is TGTGCCAGCAGCCAAGAAGTGTCGCCAGATACGCAGTATTTT. Translation gives CASSQEVSPDTQYF.

This clonotype appeared many times. The chain is built from TRBV5-1 and TRBJ2-1, with 7 bases identical to TRBD2. The CDR3 length is 16 residues. The trim removed 0 bases at V and 4 bases at J, leaving 7 bases unmatched. Germline V gene sequence: CDR1 SGHRS, CDR2 YFSETQ. The CDR3 loop reads CASSLGTRGVYNEQFF. In DNA, the CDR3 is TGCGCCAGCAGCTTGGGGACTAGAGGGGTGTACAATGAGCAGTTCTTC.

The chain joins TRBV5-1 to TRBJ2-7; 10 bases align to TRBD2. Germline assignment: CDR1 SGHRS and CDR2 YFSETQ. The CDR3 spans 15 residues. V lost 0 bases and J lost 3; bases outside the gene matches: 3. CDR3 sequence reads: CASSLASGGSYEQYV. Here the CDR3 DNA reads TGCGCCAGCAGCTTGGCTAGCGGGGGAAGCTACGAGCAGTACGTC.

This clonotype was seen ten or more times. This chain links TRBV15 with TRBJ2-3; D is perhaps TRBD1 (6 bases). The V gene's germline CDR1 is LNHNV and CDR2 YYDKDF (reference sequence). V lost 1 base to trimming and J lost 3 bases, with 8 bases between them. The CDR3 is 14 amino acids. CDR3: CATSRAQGTDTQYF. CDR3 DNA sequence: TGTGCCACCAGCAGAGCACAGGGTACAGATACGCAGTATTTT.

This clonotype appeared a few times. This chain uses TRBV2 with TRBJ1-4; D ambiguous. V lost 7 bases to trimming and J lost 0 bases, with 6 bases between them. CDR1 and CDR2 (germline): SNHLY, FYNNEI. The CDR3 contains 13 residues. CDR3 sequence reads: CASTLTTNEKLFF. The CDR3, as DNA: TGTGCCAGCACCTTGACAACTAATGAAAAACTGTTTTTT.

This clonotype was seen repeatedly, ten times or more. The chain is built from TRBV19 and TRBJ1-2; tentative D call: TRBD1 (5 bases). This CDR3 has 13 residues. Germline lookup yields CDR1 LNHDA and CDR2 SQIVND (reference sequence). V gave up 3 bases and J gave up 3 bases, with 8 bases separating them. CDR3 region: CASSIDRDYGYTF. The DNA for the CDR3 is TGTGCCAGTAGTATTGACAGAGACTATGGCTACACCTTC. Full variable domain (rest looked up from reference TRBV19 and TRBJ1-2): DGGITQSPKYLFRKEGQNVTLSCEQNLNHDAMYWYRQDPGQGLRLIYYSQIVNDFQKGDIAEGYSVSREKKESFPLTVTSAQKNPTAFYLCASSIDRDYGYTFGSGTRLTVV.

This clonotype was detected only a few times. The chain employs TRBV10-3 and TRBJ1-5; no definite D call. CDR3 length: 12 residues. V was shortened by 4 bases and J by 1 base, with 2 bases between the two germline ends. Germline loops: CDR1 ENHRY, CDR2 SYGVKD. The chain's CDR3 is CAISGSNQPQHF. The CDR3 DNA sequence: TGTGCCATCAGTGGGAGCAATCAGCCCCAGCATTTT.

The table lists this clonotype with many counts. The chain joins TRBV9 to TRBJ1-4, with 7 bases lining up with TRBD1. With V trimmed by 0 bases and J by 8 bases, 16 bases remained unmatched. The V gene's germline CDR1 is SGDLS and CDR2 YYNGEE. The CDR3 length is 18 residues. In nucleotides, the CDR3 is TGTGCCAGCAGCGTAGCGGGCGCCCCCTTAATCAGGGGGGAAAAACTGTTTTTT. Its protein product is CASSVAGAPLIRGEKLFF.

The V gene is TRBV12-3 or TRBV12-4, the J gene TRBJ1-2; D remains unclear. Trimming cost V 3 bases and J 5 bases, with 13 bases left between them. The CDR3 length is 14 residues. CDR3 nucleotide sequence: TGTGCCAGCAGTTTTCTGGACGGAGCTTATGGCTACACCTTC. Its protein is CASSFLDGAYGYTF.

This clonotype showed up many times. The chain couples TRBV4-1 to TRBJ1-1; tentatively, D is TRBD1 (5 bases). The CDR3 contains 16 residues. Germline V gene data show CDR1 as MGHRA and CDR2 as YSYEKL. V dropped 0 bases and J dropped 4 bases, with 15 bases sitting between them. Here the CDR3 DNA reads TGCGCCAGCAGCCAAGAGTGGATGGGGCTTCCCACTGAAGCTTTCTTT. It translates to CASSQEWMGLPTEAFF.

This clonotype came up many times. The J gene is TRBJ1-5, the V gene TRBV20-1, with no clear D. The V gene's germline CDR1 is DFQATT and CDR2 SNEGSKA (reference sequence). The CDR3 extends over 12 amino acids. Between the trimmed V and J ends, which lost 1 base and 4 bases, there was a span of 5 bases. CDR3 DNA: TGCAGTGCTAGAGGGCGAAATCAGCCCCAGCATTTT. Translated: CSARGRNQPQHF.

This clonotype was seen ten or more times. V gene TRBV5-1 combines with J gene TRBJ2-2; TRBD1 is a possible D gene (5 bases). V was cut by 2 bases and J by 1 base, with 12 bases left in between. CDR1 SGHRS and CDR2 YFSETQ come from the germline V gene. The CDR3 covers 16 residues. The CDR3 sequence is CASSFGVRENTGELFF. In DNA form, the CDR3 reads TGCGCCAGCAGCTTTGGAGTCAGGGAGAACACCGGGGAGCTGTTTTTT.

This clonotype showed up just once. A much larger clone differs from this one at a single base, so this may be a read error. The chain combines TRBV9 with TRBJ1-2; maybe TRBD1 (6 bases). CDR3 length equals 14 residues. The germline V gene has CDR1 SGDLS and CDR2 YYNGEE. The CDR3 DNA follows: TGTGGCAGCAGCGTAGCGCAAGGGGGTAGCGGCTACACCTTC. Its translation: CGSSVAQGGSGYTF.

In its sample, this clonotype was seen many times. Written as DNA, the CDR3 is TGTGCCACCAGTGAGCCGGGGAACACTGAAGCTTTCTTT. It is translated as CATSEPGNTEAFF. The chain links TRBV24-1 to TRBJ1-1; D is ambiguous. The germline V and J ends were trimmed by 4 bases and 1 base, with 6 bases remaining between them. Germline values: CDR1 KGHDR, CDR2 SFDVKD. This CDR3 has 13 amino acids.

Ten or more counts support this clonotype. The chain has TRBV29-1 and TRBJ1-2; D unresolved. Looked up from germline, CDR1 is SQVTM and CDR2 is ANQGSEA. CDR3 length: 11 amino acids. Trimming took 0 bases from V and 7 from J, leaving 6 bases between them. CDR3 region: CSVEEGFGYTF. The CDR3 DNA follows: TGCAGCGTTGAAGAAGGGTTTGGCTACACCTTC.

At least ten counts were recorded for this clonotype. The gene calls are TRBV12-3 or TRBV12-4 and TRBJ2-1; D is possibly TRBD1 or TRBD2 (5 bases each). The length of the CDR3 is 13 residues. Trimming left V 6 bases short and J 3 bases short, with 9 bases between. CDR3 sequence (DNA): TGTGCCAGCAGCGGGGCCAGCTACAATGAGCAGTTCTTC. Amino acid sequence: CASSGASYNEQFF.